These T cell receptor beta chains were read from a single sample in a study of cytomegalovirus exposure and HLA in healthy donors. TCRdb's table, derived via immunoSEQ multiplex PCR, lists solely in-frame clones and lacks some. The table has about 130,000 clones, 80% seen once. The sequencing sample was made of PBMCs. The receptors originated from a man under 40 in good health and CMV-seronegative. CDR3s include the opening cysteine and the closing phenylalanine or tryptophan. The order of the fields is clone size, CDR3 length, J gene, D gene, V gene, CDR3 DNA, CDR3 protein. A D gene is named only where the DNA matches it firmly. Expanded clones get a size class; other rows say once, few or many, or leave the size out.

>NA|14|TRBJ2-7|TRBD1|TRBV27
TGTGCCAGCAGTTTCGGGACAGATGTTTACGAGCAGTACTTC
CASSFGTDVYEQYF
>NA|15|TRBJ1-5|TRBD1|TRBV19
TGTGCCAGTAGTATTCGGGGACAGGGTCCTCAGCCCCAGCATTTT
CASSIRGQGPQPQHF
>NA|16|TRBJ2-1|NA|TRBV7-5
TGTGCCAGAAGCTCGGACGGGACAGATGACTACAATGAGCAGTTCTTC
CARSSDGTDDYNEQFF
>NA|14|TRBJ2-7|NA|TRBV28
TGTGCCAGCAGTTTCGGTGCCCTCCAGGACGAGCAGTACTTC
CASSFGALQDEQYF
>NA|13|TRBJ1-2|NA|TRBV29-1
TGCAGCGTTGGAGTGTCGACAGCTATAGGCTACACCTTC
CSVGVSTAIGYTF
>few|12|TRBJ2-3|NA|TRBV19
TGTGCCAGTAGTCGAGGCACAGATACGCAGTATTTT
CASSRGTDTQYF
>NA|11|TRBJ2-3|NA|TRBV9
TGTGCCAGCAGCTACACAGATACGCAGTATTTT
CASSYTDTQYF
>NA|15|TRBJ2-1|TRBD2|TRBV7-9
TGTGCCAGCAGCTTAGCGGCGGGAGCCTACAATGAGCAGTTCTTC
CASSLAAGAYNEQFF
>few|15|TRBJ2-1|TRBD2|TRBV5-1
TGCGCCAGCAGCTCGATAGCGGGAATTTACAATGAGCAGTTCTTC
CASSSIAGIYNEQFF
>NA|16|TRBJ1-5|TRBD1|TRBV18
TGTGCCAGCTCACCTACGGGACAGGGTGGCAATCAGCCCCAGCATTTT
CASSPTGQGGNQPQHF
>NA|16|TRBJ2-7|NA|TRBV6-5
TGTGCCAGCAGTTACGCCGGGTCCGGGAGTGGTGGTGAGCAGTACTTC
CASSYAGSGSGGEQYF
>once|15|TRBJ2-1|TRBD2|TRBV13
TGTGCCAGCAGCTTTAGCGGGAGGGGGGACAATGAGCAGTTCTTC
CASSFSGRGDNEQFF
>NA|13|TRBJ1-1|NA|TRBV6-5
TGTGCCAGCAGTCCGAGGTATGGCACTGAAGCTTTCTTT
CASSPRYGTEAFF
>few|15|TRBJ2-1|TRBD1|TRBV5-8
TGTGCCAGCGGAGCCGGGACAGACAAAGGTGATGAGCAGTTCTTC
CASGAGTDKGDEQFF
>NA|17|TRBJ1-3|TRBD1|TRBV5-4
TGTGCCAGCAGCTTAGGACAGGGTTTATACTCTGGAAACACCATATATTTT
CASSLGQGLYSGNTIYF
>few|16|TRBJ2-7|TRBD2|TRBV29-1
TGCAGCGTTGTCGGTAGGGGGCTAGCGGGAACCTACGAGCAGTACTTC
CSVVGRGLAGTYEQYF
>few|13|TRBJ1-5|NA|TRBV6-5
TGTGCCAGCAGGCCGACAGGCACTCAGCCCCAGCATTTT
CASRPTGTQPQHF
>once|15|TRBJ2-4|TRBD1|TRBV18
TGTGCCAGCTCCAGGGGGACAGGGGATCAAAACATTCAGTACTTC
CASSRGTGDQNIQYF
>NA|13|TRBJ1-1|TRBD1|TRBV2
TGTGCCAGCCTCCGACAGGGGCTTACTGAAGCTTTCTTT
CASLRQGLTEAFF
>NA|14|TRBJ1-2|TRBD1|TRBV28
TGTGCCAGCAGTTTTAGTACAGGGGGCAATGGCTACACCTTC
CASSFSTGGNGYTF
>NA|16|TRBJ2-5|TRBD2|TRBV9
TGTGCCAGCAGCGTAGGGGTAGCGGGATGGCAAGAGACCCAGTACTTC
CASSVGVAGWQETQYF
>NA|17|TRBJ2-6|NA|TRBV5-1
TGCGCCAGCAGCTTGAGTCTTTTTCTAAACGGGGCCAACGTCCTGACTTTC
CASSLSLFLNGANVLTF
>NA|16|TRBJ1-3|NA|TRBV6-5
TGTGCCAGCAGTTACTTAGGGCAGGGGAACGGAAACACCATATATTTT
CASSYLGQGNGNTIYF
>few|15|TRBJ2-6|TRBD1|TRBV10-3
TGTGCCACCCGACAGGGGCTAAATGGGGCCAACGTCCTGACTTTC
CATRQGLNGANVLTF
>NA|13|TRBJ2-7|TRBD2|TRBV2
TGTGCCAGCAGTATCCAGCGGGAGAGCGAGCAGTACTTC
CASSIQRESEQYF
>NA|15|TRBJ1-1|NA|TRBV28
TGTGCCAGCAGTTTATCGTGGTACAGGAACACTGAAGCTTTCTTT
CASSLSWYRNTEAFF
>few|16|TRBJ1-1|NA|TRBV6-5
TGTGCCAGCAGTTACATTTGGGGCAGGGGCCACACTGAAGCTTTCTTT
CASSYIWGRGHTEAFF
>NA|17|TRBJ1-5|TRBD1|TRBV19
TGTGCCAGTAGTAGTCCTCCTGGGACAGTTTCAAATCAGCCCCAGCATTTT
CASSSPPGTVSNQPQHF
>NA|18|TRBJ2-2|TRBD2|TRBV28
TGTGCCAGCGCTGGGGCATGGGGACTAGCGGGAGATGCGGGGGAGCTGTTTTTT
CASAGAWGLAGDAGELFF
>NA|15|TRBJ2-6|NA|TRBV21-1
TGTGCCAGACCTAACTCAGGGACTGGGGCCAACGTCCTGACTTTC
CARPNSGTGANVLTF
>NA|15|TRBJ2-7|NA|TRBV7-9
TGTGCCAGCAGCTCCAGCGTCGGGTTGACCTACGAGCAGTACTTC
CASSSSVGLTYEQYF
>NA|15|TRBJ1-6|NA|TRBV7-9
TGTGCCAGCAGCTTGCACAGGGAGGGAAATTCACCCCTCCACTTT
CASSLHREGNSPLHF
>once|15|TRBJ2-1|NA|TRBV7-2
TGTGCCAGCAGCTTAAGGGGGACTACCTACAATGAGCAGTTCTTC
CASSLRGTTYNEQFF